This T cell receptor (beta chain) was profiled in a study of T-cell memory formation after mild COVID-19. TCRdb redid the calling of the 5' RACE reads with MiXCR, one entry per CDR3 protein. Counted here are 400,000 or so distinct CDR3 sequences, around 20% occurring once; the ten biggest clones make up around 8%. Germline V gene data show CDR1 as SGHTA and CDR2 as FQGTGA. The CDR3 length is 16 residues. The V end lost 1 base, the J end lost 5 bases, and 15 bases lay between the germline ends. The chain joins TRBV7-3 to TRBJ2-1; D is perhaps TRBD2 (5 bases). The TCR originated in an adult woman who had mild COVID-19 (a few samples of this study predate the infection). Cell type and time point are not known. Source material: PBMCs or a T cell subset sorted from them (not recorded which). Here the CDR3 DNA reads TGTGCCAGCAGCTTAAAAGTACGGGGAGAAAACAATGAGCAGTTCTTC. As protein: CASSLKVRGENNEQFF.